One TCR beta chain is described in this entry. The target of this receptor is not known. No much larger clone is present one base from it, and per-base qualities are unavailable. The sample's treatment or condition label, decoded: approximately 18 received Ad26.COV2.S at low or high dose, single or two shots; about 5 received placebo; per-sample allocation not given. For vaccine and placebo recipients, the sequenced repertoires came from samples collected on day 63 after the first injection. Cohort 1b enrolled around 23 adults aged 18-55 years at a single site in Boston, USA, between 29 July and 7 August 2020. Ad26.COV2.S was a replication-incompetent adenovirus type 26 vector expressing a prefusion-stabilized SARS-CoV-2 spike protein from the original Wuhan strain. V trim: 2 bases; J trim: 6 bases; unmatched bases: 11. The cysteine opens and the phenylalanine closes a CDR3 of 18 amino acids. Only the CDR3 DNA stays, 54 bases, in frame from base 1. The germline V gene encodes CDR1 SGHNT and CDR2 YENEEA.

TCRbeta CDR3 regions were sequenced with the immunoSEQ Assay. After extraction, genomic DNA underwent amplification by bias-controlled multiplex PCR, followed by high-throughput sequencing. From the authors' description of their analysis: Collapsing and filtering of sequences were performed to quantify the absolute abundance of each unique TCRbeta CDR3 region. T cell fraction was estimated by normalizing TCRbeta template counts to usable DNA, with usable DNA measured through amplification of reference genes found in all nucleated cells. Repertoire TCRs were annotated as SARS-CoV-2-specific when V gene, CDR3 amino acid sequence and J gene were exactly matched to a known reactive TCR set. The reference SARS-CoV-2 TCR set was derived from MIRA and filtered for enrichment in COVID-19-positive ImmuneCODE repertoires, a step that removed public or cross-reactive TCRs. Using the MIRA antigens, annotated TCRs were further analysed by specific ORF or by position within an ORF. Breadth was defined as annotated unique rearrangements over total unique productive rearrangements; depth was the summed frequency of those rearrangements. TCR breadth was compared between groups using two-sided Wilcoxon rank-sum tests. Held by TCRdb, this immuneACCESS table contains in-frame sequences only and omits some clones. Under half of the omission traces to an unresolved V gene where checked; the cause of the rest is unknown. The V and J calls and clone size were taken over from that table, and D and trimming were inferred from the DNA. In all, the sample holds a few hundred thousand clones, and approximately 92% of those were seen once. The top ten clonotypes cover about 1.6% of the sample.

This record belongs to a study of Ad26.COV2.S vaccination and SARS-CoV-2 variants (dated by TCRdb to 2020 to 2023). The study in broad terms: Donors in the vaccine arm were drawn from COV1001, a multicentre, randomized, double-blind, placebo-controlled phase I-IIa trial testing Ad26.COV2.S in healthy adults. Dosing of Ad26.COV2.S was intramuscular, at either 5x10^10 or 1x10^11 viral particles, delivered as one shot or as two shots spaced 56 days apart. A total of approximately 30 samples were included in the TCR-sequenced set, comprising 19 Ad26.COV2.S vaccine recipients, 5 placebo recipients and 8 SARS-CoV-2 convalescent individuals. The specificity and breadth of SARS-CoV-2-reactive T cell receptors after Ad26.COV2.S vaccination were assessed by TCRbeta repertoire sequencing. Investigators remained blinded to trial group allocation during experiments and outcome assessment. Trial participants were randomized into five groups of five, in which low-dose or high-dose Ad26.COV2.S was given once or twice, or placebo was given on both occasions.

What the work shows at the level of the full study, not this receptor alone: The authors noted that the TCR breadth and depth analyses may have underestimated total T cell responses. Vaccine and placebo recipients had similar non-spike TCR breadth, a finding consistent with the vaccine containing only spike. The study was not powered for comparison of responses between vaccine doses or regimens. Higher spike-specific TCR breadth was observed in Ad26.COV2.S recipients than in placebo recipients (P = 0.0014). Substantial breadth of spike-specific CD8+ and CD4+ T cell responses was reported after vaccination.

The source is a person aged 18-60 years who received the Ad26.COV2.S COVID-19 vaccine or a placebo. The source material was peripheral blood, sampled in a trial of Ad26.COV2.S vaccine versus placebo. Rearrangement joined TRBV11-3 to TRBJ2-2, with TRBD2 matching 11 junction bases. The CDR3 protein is CASSLLGISGGASGELFF. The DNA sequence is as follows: TGTGCCAGCAGCTTATTGGGAATTAGCGGGGGGGCATCCGGGGAGCTGTTTTTT.